This TCR beta chain was recorded in a study of OX40 agonist ivuxolimab in advanced cancers. At the level of the study: Ivuxolimab was delivered to patients intravenously every 2 weeks at doses spanning 0.01 to 10 mg/kg. Averaging 60 years in age, with a range of 23 to 79, the cohort was 65% to 85% male. General study points: On average, a greater number of expanded clones characterised CD8+ T cells relative to CD4+. Partial responders dosed at 0.1-3.0 mg/kg displayed clonal expansion ranking among the lowest.

Libraries were prepared by immunoSEQ multiplex PCR; TCRdb keeps only in-frame clonotypes and omits some of them. In the table there are 20,000 or so clones, about 80% of which are singletons. About this clone itself: No antigen is known for it.

The V end lost 5 bases, the J end lost 1 base, and 11 bases lay between the germline ends. CDR3 length equals 14 residues. Germline V CDR1 and CDR2: MDHEN, SYDVKM. The chain employs TRBV28 and TRBJ1-1; D might be TRBD1 (5 bases). This receptor was obtained from an adult with an advanced solid tumor such as melanoma, head and neck, liver or kidney cancer. The material sequenced was CD4+ or CD8+ T cells sorted from blood, taken in a trial of the OX40 agonist ivuxolimab. Here the CDR3 reads CASSPGRPNTEAFF. The CDR3 DNA is TGTGCCAGCAGTCCGGGGCGGCCGAACACTGAAGCTTTCTTT.